The clone carrying this TCR beta chain was recorded many times. TCRdb passed the 5' RACE reads through MiXCR, listing each CDR3 protein once. In the table there are approximately 87,000 distinct CDR3 sequences, 13% to 15% of which are singletons. The entry originates in a study of neurological immune-mediated disorders. The CDR3 contains 15 residues. The germline CDR1 and CDR2 sequences are SGHDT and YYEEEE. The ends lost 4 bases at V and 5 bases at J; junction bases unmatched: 6. This TCR was sampled from a woman between 45 and 65 years old in good health. Sequenced input: PBMCs. V and J are TRBV5-6 and TRBJ2-5, with 12 bases identical to TRBD2. CDR3 sequence (DNA): TGTGCCAGCAGCCTACTAGCGGGAGGACGCGAGACCCAGTACTTC. Translated, it gives CASSLLAGGRETQYF.